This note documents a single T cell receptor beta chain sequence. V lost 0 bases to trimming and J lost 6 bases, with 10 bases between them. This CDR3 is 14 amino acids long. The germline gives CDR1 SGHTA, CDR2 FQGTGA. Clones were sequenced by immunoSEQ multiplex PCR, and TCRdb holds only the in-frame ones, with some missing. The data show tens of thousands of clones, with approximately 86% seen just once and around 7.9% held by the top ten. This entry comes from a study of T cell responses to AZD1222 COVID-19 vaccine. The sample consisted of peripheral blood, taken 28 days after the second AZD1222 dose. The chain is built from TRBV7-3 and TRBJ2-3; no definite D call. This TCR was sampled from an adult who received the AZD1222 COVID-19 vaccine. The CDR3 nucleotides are TGTGCCAGCAGCTTAACGGGCCGTCGGGATACGCAGTATTTT. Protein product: CASSLTGRRDTQYF. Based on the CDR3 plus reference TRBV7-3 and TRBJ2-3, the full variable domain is GAGVSQTPSNKVTEKGKYVELRCDPISGHTALYWYRQSLGQGPEFLIYFQGTGAADDSGLPNDRFFAVRPEGSVSTLKIQRTERGDSAVYLCASSLTGRRDTQYFGPGTRLTVL.